This TCR delta chain was sequenced in a study of γδ T cells in repeated Plasmodium falciparum infection. Study-level information: Age- and gender-matched Australian children served as comparison for malaria-exposed Malian children. Malian samples came from no-transmission periods or across acute febrile malaria episodes.

Findings of the study overall: Over time and infection, Vgamma9/Vdelta2+ repertoires remained highly stable and polyclonal.

Gammadelta T cells were flow-sorted from PBMC into Vgamma9/Vdelta2+ and Vdelta2-negative populations for bulk analysis. This clone has a handful of counts. No antigen is known for it. A far more abundant clone sits one base away, making this likely a read error. The identical CDR3 is also encoded by other nucleotide sequences in the sample. Germline-derived CDR1 and CDR2 are GEAIGNYY and EKD. The CDR3 covers 15 residues. Trimming took off 0 bases at V and 2 bases at J, with 9 bases between the two ends. TCRdb redid clone calling on the multiplex PCR reads using CATT. The top ten hold 8.5% to 10% of the sample, which has around 82,000 delta-chain clones, more than 1.4% seen once.

The sequencing input was gamma-delta T cells from blood. The chain employs TRDV2 and TRDJ2; D is perhaps TRDD3 (6 bases). TCRdb supplies no J gene; here it was assigned by aligning the nucleotide sequence to germline. This clonotype was sampled from a pool of human donors (malaria-infected and uninfected, not separated). CDR3 sequence (DNA): TGTGCCTGTGACACCGGTGGGGGGTTGACAGCACAACTCTTCTTT. Its translation: CACDTGGGLTAQLFF.